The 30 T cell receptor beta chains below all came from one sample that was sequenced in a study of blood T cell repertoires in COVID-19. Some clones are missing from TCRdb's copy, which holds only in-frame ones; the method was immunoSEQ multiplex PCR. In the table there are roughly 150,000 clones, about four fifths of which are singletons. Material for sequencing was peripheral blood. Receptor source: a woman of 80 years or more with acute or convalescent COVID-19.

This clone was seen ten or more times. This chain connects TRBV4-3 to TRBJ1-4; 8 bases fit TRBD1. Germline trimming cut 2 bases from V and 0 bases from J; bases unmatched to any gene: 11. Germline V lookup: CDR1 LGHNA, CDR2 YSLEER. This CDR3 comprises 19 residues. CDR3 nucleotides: TGCGCCAGCAGCCAAAGGGGGGCAGGGGGCTTCGCAACTAATGAAAAACTGTTTTTT. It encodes CASSQRGAGGFATNEKLFF.

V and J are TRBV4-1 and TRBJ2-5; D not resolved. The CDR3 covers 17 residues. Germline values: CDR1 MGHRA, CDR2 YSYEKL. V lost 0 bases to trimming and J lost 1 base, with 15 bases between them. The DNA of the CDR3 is TGCGCCAGCAGCCAAGATCCGGGTGTGGATTTCCAAGAGACCCAGTACTTC. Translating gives CASSQDPGVDFQETQYF.

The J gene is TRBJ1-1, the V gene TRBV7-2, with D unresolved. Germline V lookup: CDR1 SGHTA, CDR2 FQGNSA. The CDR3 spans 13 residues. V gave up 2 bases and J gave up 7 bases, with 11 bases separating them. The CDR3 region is CASSLKLFGEAFF. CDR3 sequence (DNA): TGTGCCAGCAGCTTAAAGTTGTTCGGTGAAGCTTTCTTT.

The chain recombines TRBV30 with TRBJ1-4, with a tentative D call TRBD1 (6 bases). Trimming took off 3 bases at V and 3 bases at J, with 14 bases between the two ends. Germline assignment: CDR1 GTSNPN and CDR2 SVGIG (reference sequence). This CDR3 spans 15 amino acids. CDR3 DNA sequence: TGTGCCTGGAGGAACAGGGAGGGGGCTAATGAAAAACTGTTTTTT. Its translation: CAWRNREGANEKLFF.

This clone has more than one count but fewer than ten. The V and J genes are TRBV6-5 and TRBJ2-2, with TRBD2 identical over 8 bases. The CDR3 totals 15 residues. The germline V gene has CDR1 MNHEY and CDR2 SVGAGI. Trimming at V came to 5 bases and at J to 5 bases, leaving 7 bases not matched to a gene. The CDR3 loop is CASSMAGGGTGELFF. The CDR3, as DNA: TGTGCCAGCAGTATGGCGGGAGGTGGGACCGGGGAGCTGTTTTTT.

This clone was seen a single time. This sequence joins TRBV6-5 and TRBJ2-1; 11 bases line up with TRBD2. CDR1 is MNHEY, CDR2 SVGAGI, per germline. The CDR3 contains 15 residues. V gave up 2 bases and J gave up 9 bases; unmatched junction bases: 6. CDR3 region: CASSYIVAGGFEQFF. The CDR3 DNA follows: TGTGCCAGCAGTTACATCGTAGCGGGAGGGTTTGAGCAGTTCTTC.

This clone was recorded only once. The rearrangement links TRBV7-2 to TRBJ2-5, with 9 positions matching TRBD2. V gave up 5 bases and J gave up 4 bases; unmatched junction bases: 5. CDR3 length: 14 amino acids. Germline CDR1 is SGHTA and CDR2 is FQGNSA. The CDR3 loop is CASSPGLAVETQYF. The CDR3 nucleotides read TGTGCCAGCAGCCCGGGACTAGCAGTAGAGACCCAGTACTTC.

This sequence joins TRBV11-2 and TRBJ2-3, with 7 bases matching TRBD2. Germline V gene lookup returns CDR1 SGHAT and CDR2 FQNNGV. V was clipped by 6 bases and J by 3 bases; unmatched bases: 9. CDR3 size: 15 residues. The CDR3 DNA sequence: TGTGCCAGCAGGCCTGGACTAGTAGGTACAGATACGCAGTATTTT. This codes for CASRPGLVGTDTQYF. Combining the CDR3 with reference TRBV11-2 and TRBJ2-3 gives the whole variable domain EAGVAQSPRYKIIEKRQSVAFWCNPISGHATLYWYQQILGQGPKLLIQFQNNGVVDDSQLPKDRFSAERLKGVDSTLKIQPAKLEDSAVYLCASRPGLVGTDTQYFGPGTRLTVL.

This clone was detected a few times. This chain's CDR3 is CASSQLTDTPQHF. CDR3 DNA sequence: TGTGCCAGCAGCCAACTTACAGACACGCCCCAGCATTTT. The chain is built from TRBV3-1 (or the pseudogene TRBV3-2) and TRBJ1-5; D unclear. The CDR3 has 13 residues. CDR1 is LGHDT and CDR2 is YNNKEL in the germline V gene (reference sequence). The V gene lost 2 bases and the J gene lost 9 bases, with 11 bases spanning the gap.

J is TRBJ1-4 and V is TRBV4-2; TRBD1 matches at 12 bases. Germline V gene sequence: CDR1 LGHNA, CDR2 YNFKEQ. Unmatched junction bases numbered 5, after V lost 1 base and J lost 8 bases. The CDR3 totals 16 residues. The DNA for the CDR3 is TGTGCCAGCAGCCAAGCCGGCGGGACAGGGGGCGAAAAACTGTTTTTT. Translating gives CASSQAGGTGGEKLFF.

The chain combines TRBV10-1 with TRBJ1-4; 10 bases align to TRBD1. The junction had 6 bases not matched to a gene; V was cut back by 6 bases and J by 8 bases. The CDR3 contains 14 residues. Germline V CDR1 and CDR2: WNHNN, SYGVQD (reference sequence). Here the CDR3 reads CASSSDRGEEKLFF. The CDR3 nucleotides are TGCGCCAGCAGCTCGGACAGGGGGGAAGAAAAACTGTTTTTT.

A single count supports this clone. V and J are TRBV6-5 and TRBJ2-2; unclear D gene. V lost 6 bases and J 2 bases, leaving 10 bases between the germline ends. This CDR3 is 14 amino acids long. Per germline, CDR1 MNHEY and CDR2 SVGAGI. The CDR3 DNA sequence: TGTGCCAGCAGGGCGGCAGCTAACACCGGGGAGCTGTTTTTT. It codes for CASRAAANTGELFF.

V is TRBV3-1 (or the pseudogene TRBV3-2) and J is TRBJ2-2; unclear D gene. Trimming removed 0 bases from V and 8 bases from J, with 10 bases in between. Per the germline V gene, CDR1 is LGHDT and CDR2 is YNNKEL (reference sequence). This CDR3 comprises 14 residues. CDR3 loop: CASSQDPTGGELFF. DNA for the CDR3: TGTGCCAGCAGCCAAGATCCAACGGGTGGGGAGCTGTTTTTT.

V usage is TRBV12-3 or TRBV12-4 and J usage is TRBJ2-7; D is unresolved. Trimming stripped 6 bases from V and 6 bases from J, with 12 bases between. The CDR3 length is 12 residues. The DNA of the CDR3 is TGTGCCAGCAGCCACCCCCACTCCGAGCAGTACTTC. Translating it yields CASSHPHSEQYF.

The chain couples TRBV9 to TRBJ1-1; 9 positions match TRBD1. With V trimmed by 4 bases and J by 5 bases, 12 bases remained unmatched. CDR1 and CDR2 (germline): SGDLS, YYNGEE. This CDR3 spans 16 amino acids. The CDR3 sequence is CASSPRPTGGLTEAFF. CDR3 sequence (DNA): TGTGCCAGCAGCCCCCGACCGACAGGGGGACTGACTGAAGCTTTCTTT.

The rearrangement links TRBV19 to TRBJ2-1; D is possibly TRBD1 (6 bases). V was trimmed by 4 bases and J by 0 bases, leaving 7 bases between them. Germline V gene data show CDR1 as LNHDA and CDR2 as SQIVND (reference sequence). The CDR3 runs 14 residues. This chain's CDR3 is CASSKDSSYNEQFF. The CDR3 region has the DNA TGTGCCAGTAGTAAGGACAGCTCCTACAATGAGCAGTTCTTC.

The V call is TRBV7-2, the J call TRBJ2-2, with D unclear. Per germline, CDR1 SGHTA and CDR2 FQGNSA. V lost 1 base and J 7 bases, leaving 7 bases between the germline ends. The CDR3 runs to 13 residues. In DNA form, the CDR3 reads TGTGCCAGCAGCTTAGAGCGCAGCGGGGAGCTGTTTTTT. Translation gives CASSLERSGELFF.

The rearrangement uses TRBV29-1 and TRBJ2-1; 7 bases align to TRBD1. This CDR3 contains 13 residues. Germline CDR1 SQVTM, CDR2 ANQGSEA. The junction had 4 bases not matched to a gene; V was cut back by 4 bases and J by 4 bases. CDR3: CSVGQGDYNEQFF. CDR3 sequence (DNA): TGCAGCGTTGGGCAGGGGGATTACAATGAGCAGTTCTTC.

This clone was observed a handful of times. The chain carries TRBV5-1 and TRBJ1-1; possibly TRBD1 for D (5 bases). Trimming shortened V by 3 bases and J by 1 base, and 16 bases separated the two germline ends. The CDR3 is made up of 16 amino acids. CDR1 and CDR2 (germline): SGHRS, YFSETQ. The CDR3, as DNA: TGCGCCAGCAGCTCGGGGGTAGGGACTCCGAACACTGAAGCTTTCTTT. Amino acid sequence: CASSSGVGTPNTEAFF.

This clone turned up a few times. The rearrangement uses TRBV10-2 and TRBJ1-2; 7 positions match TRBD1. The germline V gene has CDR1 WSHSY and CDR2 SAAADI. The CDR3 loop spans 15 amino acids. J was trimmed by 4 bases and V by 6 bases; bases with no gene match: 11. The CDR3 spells CASSATGMTPYGYTF. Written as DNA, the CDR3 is TGCGCCAGCAGCGCGACAGGGATGACCCCCTATGGCTACACCTTC.

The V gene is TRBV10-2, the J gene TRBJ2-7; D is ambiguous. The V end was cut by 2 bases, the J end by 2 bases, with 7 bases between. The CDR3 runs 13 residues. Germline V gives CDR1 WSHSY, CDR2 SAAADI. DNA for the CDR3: TGCGCCAGCAGTGAGGGCCTTACCTACGAGCAGTACTTC. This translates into CASSEGLTYEQYF.

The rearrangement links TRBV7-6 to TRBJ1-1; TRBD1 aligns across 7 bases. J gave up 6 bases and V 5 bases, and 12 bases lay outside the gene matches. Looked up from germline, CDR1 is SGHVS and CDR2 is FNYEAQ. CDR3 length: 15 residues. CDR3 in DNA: TGTGCCAGCAGCCTGCTAAGACAGGGATTCTCTGAAGCTTTCTTT. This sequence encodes CASSLLRQGFSEAFF.

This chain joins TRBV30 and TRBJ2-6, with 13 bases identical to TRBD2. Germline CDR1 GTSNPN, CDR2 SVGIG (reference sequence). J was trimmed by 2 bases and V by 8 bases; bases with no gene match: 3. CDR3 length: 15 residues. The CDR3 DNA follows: TGTGCCAGTGGACTAGCGGGAGCTGGGGCCAACGTCCTGACTTTC. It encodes CASGLAGAGANVLTF.

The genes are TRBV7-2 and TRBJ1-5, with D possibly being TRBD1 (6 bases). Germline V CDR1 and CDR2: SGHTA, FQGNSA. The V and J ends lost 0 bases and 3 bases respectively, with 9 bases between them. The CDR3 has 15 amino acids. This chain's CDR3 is CASSLAPGANQPQHF. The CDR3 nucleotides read TGTGCCAGCAGCTTAGCCCCAGGGGCCAATCAGCCCCAGCATTTT.

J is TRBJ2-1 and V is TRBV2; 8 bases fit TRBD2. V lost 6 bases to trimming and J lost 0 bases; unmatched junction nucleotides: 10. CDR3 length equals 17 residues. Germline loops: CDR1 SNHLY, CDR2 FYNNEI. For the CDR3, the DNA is TGTGCCAGCAGGAGCCTAGCGGGTTACAGCTCCTACAATGAGCAGTTCTTC. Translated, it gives CASRSLAGYSSYNEQFF.

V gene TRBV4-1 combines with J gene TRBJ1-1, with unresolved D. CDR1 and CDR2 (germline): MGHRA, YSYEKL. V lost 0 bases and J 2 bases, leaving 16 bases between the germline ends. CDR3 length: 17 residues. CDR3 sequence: CASSQEGQERRNTEAFF. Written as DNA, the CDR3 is TGCGCCAGCAGCCAAGAGGGTCAGGAAAGAAGAAACACTGAAGCTTTCTTT.

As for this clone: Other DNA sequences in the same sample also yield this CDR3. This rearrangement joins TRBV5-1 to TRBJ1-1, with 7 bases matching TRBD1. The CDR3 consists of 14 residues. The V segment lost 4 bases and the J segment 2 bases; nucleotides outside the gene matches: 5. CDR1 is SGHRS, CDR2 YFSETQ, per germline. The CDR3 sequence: CASSLRTGNTEAFF. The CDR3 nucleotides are TGCGCCAGCAGCCTAAGGACAGGCAACACTGAAGCTTTCTTT.

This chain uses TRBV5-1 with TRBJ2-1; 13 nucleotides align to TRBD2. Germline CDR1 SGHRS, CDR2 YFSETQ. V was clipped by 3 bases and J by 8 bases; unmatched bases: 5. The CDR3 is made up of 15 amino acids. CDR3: CASSWTSGSLYEQFF. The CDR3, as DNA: TGCGCCAGCAGCTGGACTAGCGGGAGTTTATATGAGCAGTTCTTC.

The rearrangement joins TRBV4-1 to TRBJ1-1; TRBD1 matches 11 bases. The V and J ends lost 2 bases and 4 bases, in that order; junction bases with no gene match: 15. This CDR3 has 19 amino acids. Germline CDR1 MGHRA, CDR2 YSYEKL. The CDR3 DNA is TGCGCCAGCAGCCAAAGAGGTATAGGGGACAGGGGGTTTGGCACTGAAGCTTTCTTT. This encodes CASSQRGIGDRGFGTEAFF.

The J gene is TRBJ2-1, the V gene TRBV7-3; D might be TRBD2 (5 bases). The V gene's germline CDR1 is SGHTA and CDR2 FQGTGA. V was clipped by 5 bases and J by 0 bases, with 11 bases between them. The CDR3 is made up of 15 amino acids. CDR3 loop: CASSPGFSSYNEQFF. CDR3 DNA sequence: TGTGCCAGCAGCCCGGGATTTAGCTCCTACAATGAGCAGTTCTTC.